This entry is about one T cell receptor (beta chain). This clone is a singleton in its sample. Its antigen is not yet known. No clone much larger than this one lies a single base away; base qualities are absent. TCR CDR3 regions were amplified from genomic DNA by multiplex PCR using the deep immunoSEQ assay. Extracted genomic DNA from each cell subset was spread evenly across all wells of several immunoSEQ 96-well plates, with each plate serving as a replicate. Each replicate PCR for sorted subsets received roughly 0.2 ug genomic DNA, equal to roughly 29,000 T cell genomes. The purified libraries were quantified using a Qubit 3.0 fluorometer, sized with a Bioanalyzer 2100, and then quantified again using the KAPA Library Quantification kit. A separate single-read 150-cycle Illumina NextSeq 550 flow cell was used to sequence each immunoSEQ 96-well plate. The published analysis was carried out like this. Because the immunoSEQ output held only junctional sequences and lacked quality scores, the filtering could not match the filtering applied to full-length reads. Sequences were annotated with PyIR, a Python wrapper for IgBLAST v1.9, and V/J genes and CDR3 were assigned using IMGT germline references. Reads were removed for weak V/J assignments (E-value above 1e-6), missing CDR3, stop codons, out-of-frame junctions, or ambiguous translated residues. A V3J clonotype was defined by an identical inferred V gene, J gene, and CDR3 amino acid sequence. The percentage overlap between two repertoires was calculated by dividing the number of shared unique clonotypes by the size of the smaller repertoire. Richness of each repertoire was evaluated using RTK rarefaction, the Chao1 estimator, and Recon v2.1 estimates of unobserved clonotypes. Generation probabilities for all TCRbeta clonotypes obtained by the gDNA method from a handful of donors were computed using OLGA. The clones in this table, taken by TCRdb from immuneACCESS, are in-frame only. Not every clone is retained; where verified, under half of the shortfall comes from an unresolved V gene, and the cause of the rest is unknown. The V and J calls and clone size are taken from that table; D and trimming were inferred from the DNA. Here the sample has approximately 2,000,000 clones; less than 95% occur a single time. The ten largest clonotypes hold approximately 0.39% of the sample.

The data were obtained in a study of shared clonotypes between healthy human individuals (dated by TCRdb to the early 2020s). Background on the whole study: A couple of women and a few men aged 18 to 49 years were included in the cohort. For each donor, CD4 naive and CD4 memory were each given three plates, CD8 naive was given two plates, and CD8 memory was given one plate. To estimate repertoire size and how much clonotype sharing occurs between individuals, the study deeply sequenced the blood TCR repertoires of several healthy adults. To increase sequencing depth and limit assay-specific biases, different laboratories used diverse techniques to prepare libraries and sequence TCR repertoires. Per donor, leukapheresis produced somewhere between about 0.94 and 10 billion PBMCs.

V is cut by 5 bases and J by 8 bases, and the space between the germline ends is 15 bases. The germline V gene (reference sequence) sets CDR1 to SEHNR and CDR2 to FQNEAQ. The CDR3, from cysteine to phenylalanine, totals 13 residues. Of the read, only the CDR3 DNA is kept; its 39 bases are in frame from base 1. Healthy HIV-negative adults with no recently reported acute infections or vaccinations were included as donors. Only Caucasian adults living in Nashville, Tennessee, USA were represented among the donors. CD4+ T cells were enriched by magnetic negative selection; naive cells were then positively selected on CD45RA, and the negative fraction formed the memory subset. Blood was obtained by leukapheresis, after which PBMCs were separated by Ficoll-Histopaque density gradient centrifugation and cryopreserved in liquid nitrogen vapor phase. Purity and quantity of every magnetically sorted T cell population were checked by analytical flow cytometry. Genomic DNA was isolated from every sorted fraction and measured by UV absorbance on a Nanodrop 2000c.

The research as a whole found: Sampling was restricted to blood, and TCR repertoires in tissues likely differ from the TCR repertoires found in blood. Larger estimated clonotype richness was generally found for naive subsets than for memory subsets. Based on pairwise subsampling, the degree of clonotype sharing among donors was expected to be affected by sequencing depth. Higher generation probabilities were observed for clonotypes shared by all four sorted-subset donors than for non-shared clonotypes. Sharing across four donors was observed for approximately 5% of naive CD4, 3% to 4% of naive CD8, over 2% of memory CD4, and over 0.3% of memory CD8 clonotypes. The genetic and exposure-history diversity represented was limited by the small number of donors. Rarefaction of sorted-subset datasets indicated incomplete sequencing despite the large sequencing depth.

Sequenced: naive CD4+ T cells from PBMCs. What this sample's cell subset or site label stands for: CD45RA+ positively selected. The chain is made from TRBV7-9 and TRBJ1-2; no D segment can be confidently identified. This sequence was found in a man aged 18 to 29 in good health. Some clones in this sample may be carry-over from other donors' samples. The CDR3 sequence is CASSPGLGGGYTF. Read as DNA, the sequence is TGTGCCAGCAGCCCCGGGTTGGGAGGCGGCTACACCTTC.